This TCR beta chain was recorded in a study of control samples from healthy donors and cancer patients. The CDR3 totals 13 residues. The germline CDR1 and CDR2 sequences are MNHEY and SMNVEV (reference sequence). Trimming stripped 6 bases from V and 5 bases from J, with 14 bases between. Data came from immunoSEQ multiplex PCR; TCRdb stores just in-frame clones and leaves some out. The sample has around 70,000 clones, approximately 94% seen once. The TCR comes from a woman aged 25-40 years in good health. The chain is built from TRBV27 and TRBJ2-7, with a possible D match to TRBD2 (7 bases). Specimen: blood. CDR3 DNA: TGTGCCAGCAGAGAGGGGGGGCGGAACGAGCAGTACTTC. This encodes CASREGGRNEQYF.